A single sample is the source of the 19 T cell receptor beta chains below, sequenced in a study of cytomegalovirus exposure and HLA in healthy donors. Vbeta (60) and Jbeta (13) primers were used in the PCR. The method was immunoSEQ multiplex PCR; TCRdb's version includes in-frame clones alone and lacks a portion of them. The sample comprises some 120,000 clones, approximately 81% of which are singletons, and about 3.9% rests with the top ten. The specimen was PBMCs. These receptors were collected from a young man in good health and CMV-seropositive.

The genes are TRBV10-1 and TRBJ1-1; TRBD1 matches at 7 bases. Germline assignment: CDR1 WNHNN and CDR2 SYGVQD (reference sequence). V was pared by 6 bases and J by 2 bases, with 3 bases of the junction left unmatched. The CDR3 runs to 13 residues. The CDR3 region is CASRQGVNTEAFF. DNA of the CDR3: TGCGCCAGCAGGCAGGGGGTAAACACTGAAGCTTTCTTT.

The V and J genes are TRBV19 and TRBJ1-6; D uncertain. The CDR3 loop spans 14 amino acids. Trimming took off 5 bases at V and 6 bases at J, with 11 bases between the two ends. Germline loops: CDR1 LNHDA, CDR2 SQIVND (reference sequence). The CDR3 loop reads CASSFYLINSPLHF. CDR3 in DNA: TGTGCCAGTAGTTTCTACCTCATTAATTCACCCCTCCACTTT. The entire variable domain, with the rest obtained from reference TRBV19 and TRBJ1-6, is as follows: DGGITQSPKYLFRKEGQNVTLSCEQNLNHDAMYWYRQDPGQGLRLIYYSQIVNDFQKGDIAEGYSVSREKKESFPLTVTSAQKNPTAFYLCASSFYLINSPLHFGNGTRLTVT.

The gene calls are TRBV19 and TRBJ2-2; D is possibly TRBD1 (6 bases). Germline V gives CDR1 LNHDA, CDR2 SQIVND (reference sequence). CDR3 size: 15 residues. The V end was cut by 7 bases, the J end by 5 bases, with 17 bases between. The CDR3 region is CASNRRGGRTGELFF. CDR3 in DNA: TGTGCCAGTAATCGACGAGGGGGTAGAACCGGGGAGCTGTTTTTT.

The chain links TRBV4-3 to TRBJ2-5; tentatively, D is TRBD2 (7 bases). The J call may be mistaken, given a closer DNA end match to TRBJ2-7. The CDR3 is made up of 16 amino acids. Germline loops: CDR1 LGHNA, CDR2 YSLEER. The CDR3 loop is CASSQEGGASAYEQYF. Here the CDR3 DNA reads TGCGCCAGCAGCCAAGAAGGGGGGGCCTCGGCCTACGAGCAGTACTTC.

CDR3 sequence (DNA): TGTGCCAGCAGTGCAGACACGAACCCGGGAAATGAGCAGTTCTTC. This codes for CASSADTNPGNEQFF. The V call is TRBV2, the J call TRBJ2-1, with D possibly matching TRBD2 (5 bases). V was pared by 4 bases and J by 7 bases, with 17 bases between. The CDR3 contains 15 residues. Per the germline V gene, CDR1 is SNHLY and CDR2 is FYNNEI.

The genes are TRBV6-5 and TRBJ1-6; D not certain. The CDR3 runs 16 residues. Germline CDR1 is MNHEY and CDR2 is SVGAGI. Trimming removed 2 bases from V and 2 bases from J, with 10 bases in between. CDR3 nucleotide sequence: TGTGCCAGCAGTTACGTTGGAGGAGCCTATAATTCACCCCTCCACTTT. Protein: CASSYVGGAYNSPLHF.

This chain connects TRBV11-3 to TRBJ1-6; D might be TRBD1 (6 bases). The V gene lost 3 bases and the J gene lost 10 bases, with 16 bases spanning the gap. Germline V gives CDR1 SGHNT, CDR2 YENEEA. This CDR3 region has 15 residues. The CDR3 here is CASSFMVTGSSPLHF. CDR3 DNA: TGTGCCAGCAGCTTTATGGTAACAGGGTCCTCACCCCTCCACTTT. Complete variable domain (other parts from reference TRBV11-3 and TRBJ1-6): EAGVVQSPRYKIIEKKQPVAFWCNPISGHNTLYWYLQNLGQGPELLIRYENEEAVDDSQLPKDRFSAERLKGVDSTLKIQPAELGDSAVYLCASSFMVTGSSPLHFGNGTRLTVT.

The V call is TRBV27, the J call TRBJ1-2; TRBD1 might be the D (6 bases). Germline V gives CDR1 MNHEY, CDR2 SMNVEV (reference sequence). V gave up 3 bases and J gave up 4 bases, with 12 bases separating them. The CDR3 totals 14 residues. This CDR3 reads CASSFIQGSYGYTF. CDR3 nucleotides: TGTGCCAGCAGTTTCATCCAGGGGAGCTATGGCTACACCTTC.

The chain combines TRBV30 with TRBJ1-1, with a possible D match to TRBD1 (5 bases). In germline, CDR1 is GTSNPN, CDR2 SVGIG (reference sequence). With 5 bases removed from V and 1 base from J, the gap between germline ends came to 17 bases. The CDR3 covers 15 residues. CDR3 nucleotide sequence: TGTGCCTGGGGCTTTGAGACAGCTTCGAACACTGAAGCTTTCTTT. Translating gives CAWGFETASNTEAFF.

The chain has TRBV29-1 and TRBJ1-4; TRBD1 is a possible D gene (5 bases). The V end lost 2 bases, the J end lost 3 bases, and 13 bases lay between the germline ends. Germline values: CDR1 SQVTM, CDR2 ANQGSEA. This CDR3 region has 15 residues. The CDR3 nucleotides read TGCAGCGTTGAAATCCCGACAGTCTCTAATGAAAAACTGTTTTTT. Encoded protein: CSVEIPTVSNEKLFF.

The chain carries TRBV6-5 and TRBJ1-1; TRBD1 is a possible D gene (5 bases). The ends were cut back, 4 bases at V and 4 bases at J, with 10 bases in the middle. CDR1 and CDR2 (germline): MNHEY, SVGAGI. This CDR3 has 13 amino acids. The CDR3: CASSSSQGTEAFF. Here the CDR3 DNA reads TGTGCCAGCAGTTCCAGCCAGGGCACTGAAGCTTTCTTT.

The chain joins TRBV30 to TRBJ2-4; TRBD1 aligns across 8 bases. The CDR3 extends over 14 amino acids. Germline trimming cut 2 bases from V and 4 bases from J; bases unmatched to any gene: 4. Germline V CDR1 and CDR2: GTSNPN, SVGIG (reference sequence). CDR3 nucleotide sequence: TGTGCCTGGAGTCCTGACAGGGGAAAAAACATTCAGTACTTC. Its translation: CAWSPDRGKNIQYF.

The table lists this clone with a few counts. The chain joins TRBV19 to TRBJ2-3, with D perhaps TRBD1 (6 bases). The CDR3 is 15 amino acids. The germline V gene encodes CDR1 LNHDA and CDR2 SQIVND (reference sequence). V was pared by 5 bases and J by 1 base, with 13 bases between. CDR3 region: CASSARDMGTDTQYF. The DNA for the CDR3 is TGTGCCAGTAGTGCCCGGGACATGGGCACAGATACGCAGTATTTT. Combining the CDR3 with reference TRBV19 and TRBJ2-3 gives the whole variable domain DGGITQSPKYLFRKEGQNVTLSCEQNLNHDAMYWYRQDPGQGLRLIYYSQIVNDFQKGDIAEGYSVSREKKESFPLTVTSAQKNPTAFYLCASSARDMGTDTQYFGPGTRLTVL.

CDR3 residues: CAISRGGEQPQHF. The CDR3 coding sequence is TGTGCCATCAGCCGGGGAGGGGAACAGCCCCAGCATTTT. The gene calls are TRBV10-3 and TRBJ1-5, with a possible D match to TRBD1 (5 bases). The germline CDR1 and CDR2 sequences are ENHRY and SYGVKD. The length of the CDR3 is 13 residues. With 6 bases removed from V and 7 bases from J, the gap between germline ends came to 13 bases.

This chain uses TRBV10-3 with TRBJ1-1; maybe TRBD1 (6 bases). The CDR3 extends over 14 amino acids. CDR1 is ENHRY, CDR2 SYGVKD, per germline. Trimming stripped 0 bases from V and 1 base from J, with 6 bases between. The DNA of the CDR3 is TGTGCCATCAGTGAGTCAGGGGGGAACACTGAAGCTTTCTTT. Translated: CAISESGGNTEAFF.

The chain links TRBV27 to TRBJ2-7, with TRBD1 matching over 7 bases. Per the germline V gene, CDR1 is MNHEY and CDR2 is SMNVEV (reference sequence). The CDR3 sequence is 14 residues long. J lost 3 bases, V lost 4 bases, and 6 bases had no gene match. In nucleotides, the CDR3 is TGTGCCAGCAGTTCGACAGGGATCGGCTACGAGCAGTACTTC. It specifies CASSSTGIGYEQYF.

J is TRBJ2-7 and V is TRBV6-6, with 7 bases matching TRBD1. Germline assignment: CDR1 MNHNY and CDR2 SVGAGI (reference sequence). With V trimmed by 7 bases and J by 0 bases, 12 bases remained unmatched. The CDR3 sequence is 16 residues long. The CDR3 reads CASTVTGTAHSYEQYF. CDR3 sequence (DNA): TGTGCCAGCACCGTAACCGGGACAGCCCACTCCTACGAGCAGTACTTC.

The J gene is TRBJ2-5, the V gene TRBV5-4; 8 bases map to TRBD2. CDR1 and CDR2 from the germline V gene are SGHNT and YYREEE (reference sequence). V shed 0 bases and J 4 bases; nucleotides not matched to a gene: 8. CDR3 length: 16 amino acids. The CDR3 reads CASSLVNRGGRETQYF. CDR3 in DNA: TGTGCCAGCAGCTTGGTAAACCGGGGGGGCCGAGAGACCCAGTACTTC.

The CDR3 nucleotides are TGTGCCAGCAGATGGACTCTCGCACAAGATACGCAGTATTTT. Protein sequence: CASRWTLAQDTQYF. The chain uses TRBV27 and TRBJ2-3; tentative D call: TRBD2 (5 bases). CDR3 length equals 14 residues. Trimming pared 6 bases from V and 5 bases from J, leaving 15 bases between. The germline CDR1 and CDR2 sequences are MNHEY and SMNVEV (reference sequence).